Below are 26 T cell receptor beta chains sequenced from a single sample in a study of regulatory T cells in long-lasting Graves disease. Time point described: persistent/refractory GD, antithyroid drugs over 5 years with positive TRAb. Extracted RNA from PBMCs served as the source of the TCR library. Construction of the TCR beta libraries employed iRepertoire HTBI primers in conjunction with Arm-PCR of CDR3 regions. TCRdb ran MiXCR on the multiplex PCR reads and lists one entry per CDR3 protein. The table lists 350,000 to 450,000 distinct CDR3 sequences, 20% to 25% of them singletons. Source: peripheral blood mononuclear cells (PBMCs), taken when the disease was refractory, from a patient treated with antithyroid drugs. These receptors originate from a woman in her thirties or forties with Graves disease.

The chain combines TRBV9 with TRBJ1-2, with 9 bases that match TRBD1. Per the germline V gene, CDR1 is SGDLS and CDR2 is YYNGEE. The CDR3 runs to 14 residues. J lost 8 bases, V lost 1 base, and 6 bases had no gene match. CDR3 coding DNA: TGTGCCAGCAGCGTACTGGACAGGGGCCGCGGCTACACCTTC. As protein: CASSVLDRGRGYTF.

The CDR3 loop reads CASSLAGTSNEQYF. CDR3 nucleotide sequence: TGTGCCAGCAGCTTAGCAGGGACTAGTAACGAGCAGTACTTC. The chain is built from TRBV7-9 and TRBJ2-7, with 8 bases that match TRBD2. V dropped 0 bases and J dropped 5; count of bases not matched to a gene: 3. The germline gives CDR1 SEHNR, CDR2 FQNEAQ (reference sequence). CDR3 size: 14 residues.

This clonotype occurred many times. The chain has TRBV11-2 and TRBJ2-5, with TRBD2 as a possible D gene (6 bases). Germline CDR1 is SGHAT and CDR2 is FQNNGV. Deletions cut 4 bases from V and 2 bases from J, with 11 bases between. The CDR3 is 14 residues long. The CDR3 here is CASSSSGLQETQYF. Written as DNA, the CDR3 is TGTGCCAGCAGCTCTTCGGGACTTCAAGAGACCCAGTACTTC.

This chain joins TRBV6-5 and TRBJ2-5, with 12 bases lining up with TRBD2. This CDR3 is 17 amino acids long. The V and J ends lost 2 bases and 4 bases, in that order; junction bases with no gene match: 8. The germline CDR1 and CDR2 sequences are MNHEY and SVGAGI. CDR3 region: CASSYGGTSGYGETQYF. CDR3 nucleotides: TGTGCCAGCAGTTACGGCGGGACTAGCGGGTACGGAGAGACCCAGTACTTC.

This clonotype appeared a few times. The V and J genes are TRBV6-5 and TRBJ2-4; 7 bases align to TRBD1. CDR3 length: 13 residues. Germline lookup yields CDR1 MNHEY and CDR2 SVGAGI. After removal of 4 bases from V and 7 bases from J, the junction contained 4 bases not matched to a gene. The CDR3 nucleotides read TGTGCCAGCAGTTTTACGGGACAGAACATTCAGTACTTC. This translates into CASSFTGQNIQYF.

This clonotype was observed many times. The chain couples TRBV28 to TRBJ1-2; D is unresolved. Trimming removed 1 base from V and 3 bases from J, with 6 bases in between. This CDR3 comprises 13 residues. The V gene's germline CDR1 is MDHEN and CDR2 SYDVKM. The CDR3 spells CASSLLDHYGYTF. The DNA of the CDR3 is TGTGCCAGCAGTTTATTGGACCACTATGGCTACACCTTC.

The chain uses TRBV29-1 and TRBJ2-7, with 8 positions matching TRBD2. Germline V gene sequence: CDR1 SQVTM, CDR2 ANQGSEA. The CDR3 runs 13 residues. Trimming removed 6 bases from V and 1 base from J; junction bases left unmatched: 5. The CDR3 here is CSVTGTRSYEQYF. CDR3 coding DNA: TGCAGCGTGACGGGGACTAGATCCTACGAGCAGTACTTC.

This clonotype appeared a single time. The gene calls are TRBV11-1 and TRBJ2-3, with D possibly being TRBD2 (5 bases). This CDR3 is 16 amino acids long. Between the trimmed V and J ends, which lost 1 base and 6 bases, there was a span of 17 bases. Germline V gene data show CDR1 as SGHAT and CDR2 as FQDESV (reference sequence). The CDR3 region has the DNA TGTGCCAGCAGCTTAGGGACTTTAACCTTCGCGGATACGCAGTATTTT. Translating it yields CASSLGTLTFADTQYF.

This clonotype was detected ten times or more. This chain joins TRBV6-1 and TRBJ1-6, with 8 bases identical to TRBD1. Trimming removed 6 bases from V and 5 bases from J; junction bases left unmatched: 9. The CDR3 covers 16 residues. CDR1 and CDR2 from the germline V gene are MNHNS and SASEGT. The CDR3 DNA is TGTGCCAGCAGATCCGGGACAGGCATTGATAATTCACCCCTCCACTTT. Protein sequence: CASRSGTGIDNSPLHF.

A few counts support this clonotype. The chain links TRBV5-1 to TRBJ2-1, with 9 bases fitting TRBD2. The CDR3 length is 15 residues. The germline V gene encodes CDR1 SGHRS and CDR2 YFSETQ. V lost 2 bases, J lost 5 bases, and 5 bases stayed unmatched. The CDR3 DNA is TGCGCCAGCAGCTTCCAACTAGCGGGCAACAATGAGCAGTTCTTC. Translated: CASSFQLAGNNEQFF.

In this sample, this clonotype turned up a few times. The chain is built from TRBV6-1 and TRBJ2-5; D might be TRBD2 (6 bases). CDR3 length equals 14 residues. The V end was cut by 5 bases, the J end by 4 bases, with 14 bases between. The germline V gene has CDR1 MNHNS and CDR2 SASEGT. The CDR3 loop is CASSRDSPRETQYF. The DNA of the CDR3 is TGTGCCAGCAGTCGGGACTCCCCCAGAGAGACCCAGTACTTC.

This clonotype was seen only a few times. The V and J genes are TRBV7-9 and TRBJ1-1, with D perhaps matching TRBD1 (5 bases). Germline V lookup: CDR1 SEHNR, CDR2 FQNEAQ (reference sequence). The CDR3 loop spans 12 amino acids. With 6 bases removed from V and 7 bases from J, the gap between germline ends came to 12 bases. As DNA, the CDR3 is TGTGCCAGCAGGCCTCTCGACAGTGAAGCTTTCTTT. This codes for CASRPLDSEAFF.

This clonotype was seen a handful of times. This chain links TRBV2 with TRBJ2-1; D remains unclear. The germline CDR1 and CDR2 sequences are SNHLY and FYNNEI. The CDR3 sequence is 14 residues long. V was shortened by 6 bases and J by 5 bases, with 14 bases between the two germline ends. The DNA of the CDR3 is TGTGCCAGCAGGCTGTGGAAGGCAGACAATGAGCAGTTCTTC. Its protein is CASRLWKADNEQFF. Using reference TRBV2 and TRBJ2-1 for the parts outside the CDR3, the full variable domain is EPEVTQTPSHQVTQMGQEVILRCVPISNHLYFYWYRQILGQKVEFLVSFYNNEISEKSEIFDDQFSVERPDGSNFTLKIRSTKLEDSAMYFCASRLWKADNEQFFGPGTRLTVL.

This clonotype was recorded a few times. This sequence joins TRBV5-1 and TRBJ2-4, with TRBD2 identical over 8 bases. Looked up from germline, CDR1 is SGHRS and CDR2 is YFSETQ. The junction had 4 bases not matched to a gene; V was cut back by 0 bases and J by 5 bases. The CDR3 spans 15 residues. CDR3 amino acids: CASSLGGTRENIQYF. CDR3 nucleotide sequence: TGCGCCAGCAGCTTGGGGGGGACTAGGGAAAACATTCAGTACTTC.

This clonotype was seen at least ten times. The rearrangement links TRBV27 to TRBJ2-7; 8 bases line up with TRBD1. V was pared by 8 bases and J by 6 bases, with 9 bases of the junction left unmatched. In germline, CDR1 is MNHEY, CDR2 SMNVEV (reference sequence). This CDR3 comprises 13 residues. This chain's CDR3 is CASSPLTGGEQYF. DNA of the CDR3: TGTGCCAGCTCTCCGCTCACAGGGGGCGAGCAGTACTTC.

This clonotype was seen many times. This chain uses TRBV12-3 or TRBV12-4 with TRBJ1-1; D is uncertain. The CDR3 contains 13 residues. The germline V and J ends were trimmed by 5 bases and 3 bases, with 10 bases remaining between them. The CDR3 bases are TGTGCCAGCAGTCTAATGGGTTACACTGAAGCTTTCTTT. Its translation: CASSLMGYTEAFF.

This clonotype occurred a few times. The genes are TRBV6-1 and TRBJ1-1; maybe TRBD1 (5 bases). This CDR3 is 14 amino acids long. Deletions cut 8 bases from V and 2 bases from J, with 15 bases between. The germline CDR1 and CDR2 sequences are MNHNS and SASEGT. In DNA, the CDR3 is TGTGCCAGCGCTGGCGGGACGGGTAACACTGAAGCTTTCTTT. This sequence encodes CASAGGTGNTEAFF.

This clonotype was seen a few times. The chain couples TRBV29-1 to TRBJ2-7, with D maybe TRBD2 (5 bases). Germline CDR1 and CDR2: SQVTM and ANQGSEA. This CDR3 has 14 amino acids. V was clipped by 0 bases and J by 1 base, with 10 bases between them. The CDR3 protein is CSVEEGGPSYEQYF. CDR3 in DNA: TGCAGCGTTGAAGAAGGAGGTCCTTCCTACGAGCAGTACTTC.

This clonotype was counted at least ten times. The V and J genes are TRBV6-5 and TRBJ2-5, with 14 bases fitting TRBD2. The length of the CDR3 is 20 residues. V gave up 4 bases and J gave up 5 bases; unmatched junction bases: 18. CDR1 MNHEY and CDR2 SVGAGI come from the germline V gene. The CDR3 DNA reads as TGTGCCAGCAGTTCCTCCTACCGACTAGCGGGAGGGCCGATTTGGGAGACCCAGTACTTC. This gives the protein CASSSSYRLAGGPIWETQYF.

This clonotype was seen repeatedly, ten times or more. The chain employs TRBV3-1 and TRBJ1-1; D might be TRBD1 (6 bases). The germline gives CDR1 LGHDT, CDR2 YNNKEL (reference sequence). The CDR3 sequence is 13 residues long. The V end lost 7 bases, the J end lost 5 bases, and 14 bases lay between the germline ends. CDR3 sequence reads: CASTRGLRTEAFF. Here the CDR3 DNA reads TGTGCCAGCACCCGGGGGCTTCGGACTGAAGCTTTCTTT.

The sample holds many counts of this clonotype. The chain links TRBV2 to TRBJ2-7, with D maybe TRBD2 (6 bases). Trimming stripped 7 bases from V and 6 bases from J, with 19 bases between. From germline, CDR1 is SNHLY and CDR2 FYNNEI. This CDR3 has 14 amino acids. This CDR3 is CASINDSEGGEQYF. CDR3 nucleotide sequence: TGTGCCAGCATAAATGATAGCGAGGGAGGCGAGCAGTACTTC.

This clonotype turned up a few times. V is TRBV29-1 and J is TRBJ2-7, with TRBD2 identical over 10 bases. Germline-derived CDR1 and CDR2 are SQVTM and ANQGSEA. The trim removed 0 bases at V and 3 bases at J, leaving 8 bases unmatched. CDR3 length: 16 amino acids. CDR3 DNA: TGCAGCGTTGAAGATACCTCCAGCGGGGGGGACTACGAGCAGTACTTC. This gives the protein CSVEDTSSGGDYEQYF.

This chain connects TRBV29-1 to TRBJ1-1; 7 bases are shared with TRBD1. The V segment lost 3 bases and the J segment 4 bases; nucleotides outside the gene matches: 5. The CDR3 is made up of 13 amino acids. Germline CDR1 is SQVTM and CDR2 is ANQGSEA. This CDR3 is CSVDRQGGTEAFF. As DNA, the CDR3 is TGCAGCGTTGATCGACAGGGCGGCACTGAAGCTTTCTTT. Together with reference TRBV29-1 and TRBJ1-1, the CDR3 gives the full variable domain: SAVISQKPSRDICQRGTSLTIQCQVDSQVTMMFWYRQQPGQSLTLIATANQGSEATYESGFVIDKFPISRPNLTFSTLTVSNMSPEDSSIYLCSVDRQGGTEAFFGQGTRLTVV.

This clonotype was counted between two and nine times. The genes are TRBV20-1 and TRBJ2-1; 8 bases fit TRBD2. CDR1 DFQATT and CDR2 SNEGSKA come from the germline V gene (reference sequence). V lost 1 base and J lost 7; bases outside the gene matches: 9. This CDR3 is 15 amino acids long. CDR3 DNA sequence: TGCAGTGCTAGAGGCTACGGGAGGGCCGCGAATGAGCAGTTCTTC. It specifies CSARGYGRAANEQFF.

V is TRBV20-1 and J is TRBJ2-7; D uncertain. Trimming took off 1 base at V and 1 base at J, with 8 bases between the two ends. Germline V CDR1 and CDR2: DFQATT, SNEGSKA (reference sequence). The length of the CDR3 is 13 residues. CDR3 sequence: CSARAGFSYEQYF. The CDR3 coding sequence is TGCAGTGCTAGAGCCGGGTTTTCCTACGAGCAGTACTTC.

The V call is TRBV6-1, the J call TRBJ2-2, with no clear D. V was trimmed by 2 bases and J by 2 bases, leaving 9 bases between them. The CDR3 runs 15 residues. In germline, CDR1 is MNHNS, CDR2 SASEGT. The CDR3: CASSEQALNTGELFF. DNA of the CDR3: TGTGCCAGCAGTGAACAGGCCCTTAACACCGGGGAGCTGTTTTTT.